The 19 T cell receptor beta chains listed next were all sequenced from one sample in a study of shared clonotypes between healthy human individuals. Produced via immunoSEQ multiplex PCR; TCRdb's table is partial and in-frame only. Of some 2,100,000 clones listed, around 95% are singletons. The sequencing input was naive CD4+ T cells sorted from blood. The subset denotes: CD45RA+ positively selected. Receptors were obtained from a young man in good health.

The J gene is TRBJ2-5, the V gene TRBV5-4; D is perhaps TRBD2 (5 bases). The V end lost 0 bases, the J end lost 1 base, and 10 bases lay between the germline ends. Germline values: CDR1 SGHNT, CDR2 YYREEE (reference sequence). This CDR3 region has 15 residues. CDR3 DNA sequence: TGTGCCAGCAGCTTGGCCGTAGGAGGCCAAGAGACCCAGTACTTC. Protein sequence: CASSLAVGGQETQYF.

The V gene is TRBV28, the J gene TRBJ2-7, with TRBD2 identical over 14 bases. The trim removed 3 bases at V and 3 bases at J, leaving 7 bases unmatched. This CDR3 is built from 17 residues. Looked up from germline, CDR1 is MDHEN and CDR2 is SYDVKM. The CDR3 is CASSFRRLAGGHYEQYF. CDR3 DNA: TGTGCCAGCAGTTTTAGGCGACTAGCGGGAGGGCACTACGAGCAGTACTTC. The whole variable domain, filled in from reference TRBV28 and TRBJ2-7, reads DVKVTQSSRYLVKRTGEKVFLECVQDMDHENMFWYRQDPGLGLRLIYFSYDVKMKEKGDIPEGYSVSREKKERFSLILESASTNQTSMYLCASSFRRLAGGHYEQYFGPGTRLTVT.

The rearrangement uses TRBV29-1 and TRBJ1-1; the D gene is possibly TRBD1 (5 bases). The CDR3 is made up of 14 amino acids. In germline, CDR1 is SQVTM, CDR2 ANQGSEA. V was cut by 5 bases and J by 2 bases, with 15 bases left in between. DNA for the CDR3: TGCAGCGTTTCGGGACTTCGGGTCAACACTGAAGCTTTCTTT. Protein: CSVSGLRVNTEAFF.

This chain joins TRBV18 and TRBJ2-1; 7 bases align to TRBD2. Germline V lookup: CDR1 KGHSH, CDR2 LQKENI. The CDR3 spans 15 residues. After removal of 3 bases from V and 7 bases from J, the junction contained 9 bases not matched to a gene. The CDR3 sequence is CASSPQGLVSNEQFF. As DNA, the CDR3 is TGTGCCAGCTCACCGCAAGGACTAGTGAGTAATGAGCAGTTCTTC. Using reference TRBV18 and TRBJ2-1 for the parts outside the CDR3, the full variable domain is NAGVMQNPRHLVRRRGQEARLRCSPMKGHSHVYWYRQLPEEGLKFMVYLQKENIIDESGMPKERFSAEFPKEGPSILRIQQVVRGDSAAYFCASSPQGLVSNEQFFGPGTRLTVL.

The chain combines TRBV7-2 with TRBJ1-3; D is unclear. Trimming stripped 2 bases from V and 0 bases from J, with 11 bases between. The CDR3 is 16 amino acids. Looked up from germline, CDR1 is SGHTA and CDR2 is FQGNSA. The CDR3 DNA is TGTGCCAGCAGCTTAAGCAGTGTATACTCTGGAAACACCATATATTTT. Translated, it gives CASSLSSVYSGNTIYF.

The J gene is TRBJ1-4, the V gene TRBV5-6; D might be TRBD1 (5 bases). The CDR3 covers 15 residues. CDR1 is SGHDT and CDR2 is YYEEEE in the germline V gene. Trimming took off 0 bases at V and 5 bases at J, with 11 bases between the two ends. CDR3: CASSLGQSYNEKLFF. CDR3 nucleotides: TGTGCCAGCAGCTTGGGACAGTCCTACAATGAAAAACTGTTTTTT.

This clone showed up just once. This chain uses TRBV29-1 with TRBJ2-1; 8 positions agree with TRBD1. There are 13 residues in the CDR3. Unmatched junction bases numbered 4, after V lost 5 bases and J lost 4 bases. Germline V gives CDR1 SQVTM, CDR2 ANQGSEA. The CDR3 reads CSVRTGQYNEQFF. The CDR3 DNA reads TGCAGCGTTCGGACAGGGCAGTACAATGAGCAGTTCTTC.

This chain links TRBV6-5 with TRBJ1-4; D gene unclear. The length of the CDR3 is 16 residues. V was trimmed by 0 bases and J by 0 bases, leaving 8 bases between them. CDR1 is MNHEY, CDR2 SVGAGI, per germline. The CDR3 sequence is CASSYSVTTTNEKLFF. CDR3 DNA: TGTGCCAGCAGTTACTCGGTCACCACAACTAATGAAAAACTGTTTTTT.

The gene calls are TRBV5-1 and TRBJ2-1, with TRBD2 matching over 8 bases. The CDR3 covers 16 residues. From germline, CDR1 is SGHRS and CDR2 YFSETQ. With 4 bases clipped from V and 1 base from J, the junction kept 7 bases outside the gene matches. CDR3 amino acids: CASSPVAGGSYNEQFF. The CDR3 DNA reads TGCGCCAGCAGCCCCGTGGCGGGAGGTTCCTACAATGAGCAGTTCTTC. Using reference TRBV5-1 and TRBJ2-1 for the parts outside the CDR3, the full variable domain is KAGVTQTPRYLIKTRGQQVTLSCSPISGHRSVSWYQQTPGQGLQFLFEYFSETQRNKGNFPGRFSGRQFSNSRSEMNVSTLELGDSALYLCASSPVAGGSYNEQFFGPGTRLTVL.

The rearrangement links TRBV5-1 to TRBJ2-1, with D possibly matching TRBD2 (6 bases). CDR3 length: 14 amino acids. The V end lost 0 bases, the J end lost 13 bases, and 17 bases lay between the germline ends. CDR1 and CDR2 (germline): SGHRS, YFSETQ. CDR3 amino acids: CASSLAGTPGFQFF. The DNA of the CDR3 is TGCGCCAGCAGCTTGGCCGGGACTCCCGGGTTCCAGTTCTTC.

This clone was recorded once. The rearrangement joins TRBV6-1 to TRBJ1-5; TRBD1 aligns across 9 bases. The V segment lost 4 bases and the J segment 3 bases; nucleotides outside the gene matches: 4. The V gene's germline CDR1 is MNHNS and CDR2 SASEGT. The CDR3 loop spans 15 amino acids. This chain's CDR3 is CASSVTGGPNQPQHF. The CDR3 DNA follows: TGTGCCAGCAGTGTCACAGGGGGCCCCAATCAGCCCCAGCATTTT.

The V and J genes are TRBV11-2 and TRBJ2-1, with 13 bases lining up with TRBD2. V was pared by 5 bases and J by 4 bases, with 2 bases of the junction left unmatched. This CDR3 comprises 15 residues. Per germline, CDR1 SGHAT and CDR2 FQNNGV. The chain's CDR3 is CASSEGLAGYNEQFF. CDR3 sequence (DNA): TGTGCCAGCAGCGAGGGACTAGCGGGGTACAATGAGCAGTTCTTC.

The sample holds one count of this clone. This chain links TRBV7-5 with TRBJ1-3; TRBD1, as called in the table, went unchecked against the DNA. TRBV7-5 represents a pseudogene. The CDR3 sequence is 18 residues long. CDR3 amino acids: CARSYRDRGTSKRNTIYF. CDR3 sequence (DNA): TGTGCCAGAAGCTACCGGGACAGGGGGACTTCTAAGAGAAACACCATATATTTT.

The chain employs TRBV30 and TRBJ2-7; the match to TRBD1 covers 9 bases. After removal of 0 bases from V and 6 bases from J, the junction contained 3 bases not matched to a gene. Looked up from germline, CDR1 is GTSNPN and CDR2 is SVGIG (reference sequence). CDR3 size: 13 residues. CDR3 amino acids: CAWSVVTGGEQYF. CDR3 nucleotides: TGTGCCTGGAGTGTAGTGACAGGGGGCGAGCAGTACTTC.

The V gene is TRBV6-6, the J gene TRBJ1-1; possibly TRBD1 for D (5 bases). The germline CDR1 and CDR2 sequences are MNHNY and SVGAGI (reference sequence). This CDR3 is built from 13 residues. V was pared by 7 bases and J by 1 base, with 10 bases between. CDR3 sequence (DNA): TGTGCCAGCATTATACAGGAGAACACTGAAGCTTTCTTT. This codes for CASIIQENTEAFF.

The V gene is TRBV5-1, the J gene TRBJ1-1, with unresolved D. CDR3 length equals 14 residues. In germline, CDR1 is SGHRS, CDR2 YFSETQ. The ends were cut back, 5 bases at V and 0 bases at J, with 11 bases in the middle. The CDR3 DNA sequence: TGCGCCAGCAGACCGGCAGGCTTGAACACTGAAGCTTTCTTT. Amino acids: CASRPAGLNTEAFF.

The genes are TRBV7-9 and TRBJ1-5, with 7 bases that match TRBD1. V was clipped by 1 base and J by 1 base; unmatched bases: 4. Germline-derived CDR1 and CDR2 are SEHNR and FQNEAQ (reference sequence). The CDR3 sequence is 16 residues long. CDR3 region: CASSLGEGASNQPQHF. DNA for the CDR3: TGTGCCAGCAGCTTAGGTGAGGGGGCGAGCAATCAGCCCCAGCATTTT.

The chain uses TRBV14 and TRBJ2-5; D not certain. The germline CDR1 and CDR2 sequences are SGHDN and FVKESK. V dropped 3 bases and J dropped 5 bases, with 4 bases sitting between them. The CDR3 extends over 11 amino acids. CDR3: CASSQWETQYF. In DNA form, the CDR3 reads TGTGCCAGCAGCCAGTGGGAGACCCAGTACTTC.

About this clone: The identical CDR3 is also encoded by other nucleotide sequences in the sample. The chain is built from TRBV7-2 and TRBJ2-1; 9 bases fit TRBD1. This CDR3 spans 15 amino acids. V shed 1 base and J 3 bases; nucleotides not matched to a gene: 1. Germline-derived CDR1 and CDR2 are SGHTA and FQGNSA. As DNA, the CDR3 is TGTGCCAGCAGCTTAGAGGGACAGGGCTACAATGAGCAGTTCTTC. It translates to CASSLEGQGYNEQFF.